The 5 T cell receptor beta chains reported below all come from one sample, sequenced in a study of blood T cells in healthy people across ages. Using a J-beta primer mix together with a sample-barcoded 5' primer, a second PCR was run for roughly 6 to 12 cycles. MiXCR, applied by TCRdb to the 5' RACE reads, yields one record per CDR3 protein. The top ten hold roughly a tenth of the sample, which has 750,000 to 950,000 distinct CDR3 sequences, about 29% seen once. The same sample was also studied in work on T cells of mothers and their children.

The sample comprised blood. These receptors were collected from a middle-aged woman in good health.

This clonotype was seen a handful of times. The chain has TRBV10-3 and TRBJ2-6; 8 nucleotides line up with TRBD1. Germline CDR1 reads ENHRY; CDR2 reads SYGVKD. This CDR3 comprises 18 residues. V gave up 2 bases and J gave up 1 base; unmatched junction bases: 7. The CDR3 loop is CAISERAGGSSGANVLTF. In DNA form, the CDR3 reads TGTGCCATCAGTGAGCGGGCAGGGGGCAGTTCTGGGGCCAACGTCCTGACTTTC.

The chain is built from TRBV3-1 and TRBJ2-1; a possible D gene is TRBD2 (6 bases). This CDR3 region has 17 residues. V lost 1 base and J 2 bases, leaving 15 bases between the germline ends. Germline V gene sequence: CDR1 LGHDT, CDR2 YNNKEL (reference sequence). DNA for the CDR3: TGTGCCAGCAGCCAAGCGTTGCGGGGAGCCACCTACAATGAGCAGTTCTTC. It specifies CASSQALRGATYNEQFF.

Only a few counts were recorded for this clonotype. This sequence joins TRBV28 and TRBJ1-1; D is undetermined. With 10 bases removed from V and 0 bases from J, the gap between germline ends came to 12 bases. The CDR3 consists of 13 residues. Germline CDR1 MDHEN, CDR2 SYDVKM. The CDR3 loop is CATRRGLNTEAFF. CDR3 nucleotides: TGTGCCACAAGACGTGGCCTGAACACTGAAGCTTTCTTT.

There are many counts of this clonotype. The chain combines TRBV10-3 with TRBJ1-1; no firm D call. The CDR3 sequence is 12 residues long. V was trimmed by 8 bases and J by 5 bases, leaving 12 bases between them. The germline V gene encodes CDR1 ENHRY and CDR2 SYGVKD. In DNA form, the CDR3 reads TGTGCCATCGCCCCGAGGGAGACTGAAGCTTTCTTT. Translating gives CAIAPRETEAFF.

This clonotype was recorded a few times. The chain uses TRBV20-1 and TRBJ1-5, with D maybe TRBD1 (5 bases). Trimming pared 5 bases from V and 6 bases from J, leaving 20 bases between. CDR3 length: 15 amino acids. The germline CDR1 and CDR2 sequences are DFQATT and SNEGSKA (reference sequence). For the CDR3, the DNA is TGCAGTGCTCCAAACCCACGGGGGGAGGGTCAGCCCCAGCATTTT. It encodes CSAPNPRGEGQPQHF.